A selection of T cell receptor beta chains follows, all from one sample in a study of T cells in Graves' hyperthyroidism and ophthalmopathy. TCRdb fed the multiplex PCR reads into MiXCR, producing one record per CDR3 protein. The profile shows approximately 870,000 distinct CDR3 sequences, roughly 40% of them singletons. Sequenced: blood. These receptors came from a man between 18 and 35 years old with Graves' hyperthyroidism. Both conserved end residues are part of each CDR3. The order of the fields is CDR3 length, J gene, clone size, V gene, D gene, CDR3 protein, CDR3 DNA. D genes are given only for firm matches. For some rows the clone size is stated as once, few or many, or as a class when expanded; others skip it.

cdr3_length: 15
j_call: TRBJ1-1
clone_size: -
v_call: TRBV2
d_call: -
cdr3_aa: CASIRIVYMNTEAFF
cdr3_nt: TGTGCCAGCATCCGGATCGTCTACATGAACACTGAAGCTTTCTTT

cdr3_length: 11
j_call: TRBJ1-3
clone_size: -
v_call: TRBV29-1
d_call: -
cdr3_aa: CSFRDGNTIYF
cdr3_nt: TGCAGCTTTAGGGATGGAAACACCATATATTTT

cdr3_length: 14
j_call: TRBJ2-1
clone_size: -
v_call: TRBV15
d_call: -
cdr3_aa: CATSRGDPHNEQFF
cdr3_nt: TGTGCCACCAGCAGAGGGGACCCCCACAATGAGCAGTTCTTC

cdr3_length: 15
j_call: TRBJ2-2
clone_size: -
v_call: TRBV6-2/TRBV6-3
d_call: -
cdr3_aa: CASSYGTYNTGELFF
cdr3_nt: TGTGCCAGCAGTTACGGGACATACAACACCGGGGAGCTGTTTTTT

cdr3_length: 12
j_call: TRBJ2-7
clone_size: -
v_call: TRBV2
d_call: -
cdr3_aa: CASQEGGGEQYF
cdr3_nt: TGTGCCAGCCAGGAAGGGGGAGGCGAGCAGTACTTC

cdr3_length: 14
j_call: TRBJ1-2
clone_size: many
v_call: TRBV7-8
d_call: -
cdr3_aa: CASSLGQLNYGYTF
cdr3_nt: TGTGCCAGCAGCTTAGGGCAGCTTAACTATGGCTACACCTTC

cdr3_length: 16
j_call: TRBJ2-2
clone_size: -
v_call: TRBV11-2
d_call: TRBD2
cdr3_aa: CASSQRTSGRFGELFF
cdr3_nt: TGTGCCAGCAGCCAAAGGACTAGCGGGAGGTTCGGGGAGCTGTTTTTT

cdr3_length: 12
j_call: TRBJ2-5
clone_size: -
v_call: TRBV13
d_call: -
cdr3_aa: CASSQPNQPQYF
cdr3_nt: TGTGCCAGCAGCCAACCGAATCAGCCCCAGTACTTC

cdr3_length: 16
j_call: TRBJ1-1
clone_size: few
v_call: TRBV5-6
d_call: TRBD1
cdr3_aa: CASSETGTGLGTEAFF
cdr3_nt: TGTGCCAGCAGCGAGACCGGGACAGGGTTAGGAACTGAAGCTTTCTTT

cdr3_length: 13
j_call: TRBJ2-5
clone_size: -
v_call: TRBV7-2
d_call: -
cdr3_aa: CASGGRIGETQYF
cdr3_nt: TGTGCCAGCGGCGGACGGATAGGGGAGACCCAGTACTTC

cdr3_length: 14
j_call: TRBJ1-3
clone_size: many
v_call: TRBV2
d_call: -
cdr3_aa: CASSLSRSGNTIYF
cdr3_nt: TGTGCCAGCAGCCTCTCGCGCTCTGGAAACACCATATATTTT

cdr3_length: 11
j_call: TRBJ2-4
clone_size: -
v_call: TRBV11-2
d_call: -
cdr3_aa: CASSFGGIQYF
cdr3_nt: TGTGCCAGCAGCTTCGGCGGCATTCAGTACTTC

cdr3_length: 19
j_call: TRBJ2-5
clone_size: -
v_call: TRBV4-1
d_call: TRBD2
cdr3_aa: CASSQDWGLAGGPSETQYF
cdr3_nt: TGCGCCAGCAGCCAAGATTGGGGACTAGCGGGAGGGCCTTCGGAGACCCAGTACTTC

cdr3_length: 13
j_call: TRBJ2-2
clone_size: -
v_call: TRBV10-1
d_call: -
cdr3_aa: CASSQRTTGELFF
cdr3_nt: TGCGCCAGCAGCCAAAGGACCACCGGGGAGCTGTTTTTT

cdr3_length: 12
j_call: TRBJ1-6
clone_size: once
v_call: TRBV2
d_call: TRBD1
cdr3_aa: CASRQGKSPLHF
cdr3_nt: TGTGCCAGCCGACAGGGAAAGTCACCCCTCCACTTT

cdr3_length: 12
j_call: TRBJ1-1
clone_size: many
v_call: TRBV20-1
d_call: TRBD1
cdr3_aa: CSATGGGAEAFF
cdr3_nt: TGCAGTGCTACAGGGGGAGGGGCTGAAGCTTTCTTT

cdr3_length: 13
j_call: TRBJ1-5
clone_size: many
v_call: TRBV10-3
d_call: -
cdr3_aa: CAISGAGVAPQHF
cdr3_nt: TGTGCCATCAGTGGAGCGGGGGTCGCGCCCCAGCATTTT

cdr3_length: 12
j_call: TRBJ2-7
clone_size: many
v_call: TRBV29-1
d_call: -
cdr3_aa: CSARQISGEQYF
cdr3_nt: TGCAGCGCCCGCCAGATATCGGGCGAGCAGTACTTC

cdr3_length: 16
j_call: TRBJ1-6
clone_size: many
v_call: TRBV10-3
d_call: -
cdr3_aa: CAISESQKSDNSPLHF
cdr3_nt: TGTGCCATCAGTGAGAGTCAGAAATCAGATAATTCACCCCTCCACTTT

cdr3_length: 18
j_call: TRBJ1-5
clone_size: many
v_call: TRBV25-1
d_call: TRBD1
cdr3_aa: CASSGGGQGYYSNQPQHF
cdr3_nt: TGTGCCAGCAGTGGCGGGGGACAGGGGTACTATAGCAATCAGCCCCAGCATTTT

cdr3_length: 9
j_call: TRBJ2-6
clone_size: -
v_call: TRBV29-1
d_call: -
cdr3_aa: CGGGNVLTF
cdr3_nt: TGCGGAGGGGGCAACGTCCTGACTTTC

cdr3_length: 14
j_call: TRBJ2-5
clone_size: many
v_call: TRBV5-1
d_call: -
cdr3_aa: CASSWTRGGGAQYF
cdr3_nt: TGCGCCAGCAGCTGGACCAGGGGCGGAGGGGCCCAGTACTTC

cdr3_length: 14
j_call: TRBJ1-1
clone_size: -
v_call: TRBV10-3
d_call: -
cdr3_aa: CATGTGERDTEAFF
cdr3_nt: TGTGCCACCGGGACGGGGGAGCGTGACACTGAAGCTTTCTTT

cdr3_length: 14
j_call: TRBJ2-7
clone_size: few
v_call: TRBV6-5
d_call: TRBD1
cdr3_aa: CASTQGAASYEQYF
cdr3_nt: TGTGCCAGCACCCAGGGGGCAGCCTCCTACGAGCAGTACTTC

cdr3_length: 13
j_call: TRBJ2-7
clone_size: -
v_call: TRBV29-1
d_call: TRBD1
cdr3_aa: CSVGTGGDYEQYF
cdr3_nt: TGCAGCGTCGGGACAGGGGGCGACTACGAGCAGTACTTC

cdr3_length: 19
j_call: TRBJ2-2
clone_size: once
v_call: TRBV9
d_call: TRBD2
cdr3_aa: CASSALGLAGGLNTGELFF
cdr3_nt: TGTGCCAGCAGCGCCCTCGGACTAGCGGGGGGCCTGAACACCGGGGAGCTGTTTTTT